This T cell receptor beta chain comes out of a study of radiotherapy plus CTLA-4 blockade in lung cancer. Study-level information: Disease control was achieved by over 30% of patients, and objective responses by about 19%.

The assay was immunoSEQ multiplex PCR, and TCRdb's table has in-frame clones only and misses some. Here the sample spans about 97,000 clones, 65% to 85% being singletons. Looked up from germline, CDR1 is SNHLY and CDR2 is FYNNEI. The CDR3 is 16 amino acids. Trimming cost V 7 bases and J 4 bases; bases outside gene matches: 14. Overall study findings and caveats: Response was reportedly best predicted by early blood T cell clone dynamics, with interferon-beta. In blood, tumor-derived TCR clones expanded after radiotherapy plus ipilimumab.

About this clone itself: No antigen is known for it.

Treatment of patients with chemo-refractory metastatic non-small-cell lung cancer consisted of focal radiation plus CTLA-4 blockade with ipilimumab. The sequence derives from a human donor with non-small cell lung cancer who had a partial response to radiotherapy plus ipilimumab. Some clones in this sample may be carry-over from other donors' samples. The chain joins TRBV2 to TRBJ1-2, with TRBD1 identical over 8 bases. Sequencing used peripheral blood, obtained from a patient treated with radiotherapy plus ipilimumab. Here the CDR3 reads CASNPGQADLGYGYTF. The DNA for the CDR3 is TGTGCCAGCAATCCGGGACAGGCTGATTTGGGCTATGGCTACACCTTC.